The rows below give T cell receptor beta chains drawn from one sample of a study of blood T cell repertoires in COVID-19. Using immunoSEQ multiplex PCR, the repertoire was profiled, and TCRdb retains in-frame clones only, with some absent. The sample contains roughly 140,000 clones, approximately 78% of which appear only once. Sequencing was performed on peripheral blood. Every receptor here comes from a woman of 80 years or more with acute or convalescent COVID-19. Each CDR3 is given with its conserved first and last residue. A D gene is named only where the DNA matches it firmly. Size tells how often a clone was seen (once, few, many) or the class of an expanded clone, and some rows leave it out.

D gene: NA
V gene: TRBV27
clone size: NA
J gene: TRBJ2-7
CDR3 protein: CASSPSPGPYEQYF
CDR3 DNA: TGTGCCAGCAGTCCGTCACCGGGTCCCTACGAGCAGTACTTC

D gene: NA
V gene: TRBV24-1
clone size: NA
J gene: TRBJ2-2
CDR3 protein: CATRSGSPGELFF
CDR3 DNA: TGTGCCACCAGATCTGGGAGCCCCGGGGAGCTGTTTTTT

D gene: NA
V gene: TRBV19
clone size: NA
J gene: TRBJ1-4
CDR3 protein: CASSISGLGEKLFF
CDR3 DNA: TGTGCCAGTAGTATCTCGGGACTTGGGGAAAAACTGTTTTTT

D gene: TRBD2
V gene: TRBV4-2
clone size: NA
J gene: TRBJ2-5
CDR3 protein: CASSQGTSEGETQYF
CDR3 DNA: TGTGCCAGCAGCCAAGGGACTAGTGAGGGAGAGACCCAGTACTTC

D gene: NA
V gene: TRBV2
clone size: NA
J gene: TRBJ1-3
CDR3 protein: CASSEGGRLGNTIYF
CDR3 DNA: TGTGCCAGCAGTGAGGGAGGGAGGCTTGGAAACACCATATATTTT

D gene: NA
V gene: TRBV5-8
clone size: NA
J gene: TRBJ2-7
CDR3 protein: CASSPSYEQYF
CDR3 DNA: TGTGCCAGCAGCCCTTCCTACGAGCAGTACTTC

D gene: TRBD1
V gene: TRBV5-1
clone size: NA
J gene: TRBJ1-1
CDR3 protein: CASSLGQGENTEAFF
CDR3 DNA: TGCGCCAGCAGCCTTGGACAGGGGGAGAACACTGAAGCTTTCTTT

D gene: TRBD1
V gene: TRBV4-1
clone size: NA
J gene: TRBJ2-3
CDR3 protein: CASSQDSVGTGGTDTQYF
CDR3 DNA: TGCGCCAGCAGCCAAGATAGTGTTGGGACAGGGGGAACAGATACGCAGTATTTT

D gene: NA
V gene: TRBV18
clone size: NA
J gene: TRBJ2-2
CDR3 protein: CASSPGRNTGELFF
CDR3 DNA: TGTGCCAGCTCGCCAGGGCGTAACACCGGGGAGCTGTTTTTT

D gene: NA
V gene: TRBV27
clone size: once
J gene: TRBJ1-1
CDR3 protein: CASSPTGVYTEAFF
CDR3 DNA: TGTGCCAGCAGCCCGACCGGAGTTTACACTGAAGCTTTCTTT

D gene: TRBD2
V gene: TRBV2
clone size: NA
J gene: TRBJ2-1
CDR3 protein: CASSRRRTSGSKGPFYSYNEQFF
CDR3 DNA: TGTGCCAGCTCGCGGCGGAGGACTAGCGGGAGTAAGGGCCCCTTTTACTCCTACAATGAGCAGTTCTTC